This TCR beta chain was retrieved from a study of blood T cell repertoires in COVID-19. Study summary: Samples of COVID-19 (acute and convalescent) were obtained from the United States, Italy and Spain. The cDNA or gDNA used as material had been derived from T cells, B-cell-depleted T cells, or PBMCs.

The cohort comprised adults aged 18 to 89 years residing in approximately 25 US areas. Participant-given clinical history determined each cohort assignment. Sequenced by immunoSEQ multiplex PCR; TCRdb stores in-frame clones only, minus some. The sample comprises a few hundred thousand clones, about 90% of which are singletons, and roughly 0.66% rests with the top ten. Sequenced: PBMCs or T cells enriched from blood (not recorded which). The clonotype comes from a young man who had recovered from COVID-19.

CDR3 sequence: CASSEMQGTTDTQYF. The CDR3 DNA sequence: TGTGCCAGCAGTGAAATGCAGGGCACGACAGATACGCAGTATTTT. The gene calls are TRBV2 and TRBJ2-3; D is perhaps TRBD1 (5 bases). The germline CDR1 and CDR2 sequences are SNHLY and FYNNEI. Trimming removed 2 bases at V and 3 bases at J, with 12 bases between. CDR3 length: 15 residues.